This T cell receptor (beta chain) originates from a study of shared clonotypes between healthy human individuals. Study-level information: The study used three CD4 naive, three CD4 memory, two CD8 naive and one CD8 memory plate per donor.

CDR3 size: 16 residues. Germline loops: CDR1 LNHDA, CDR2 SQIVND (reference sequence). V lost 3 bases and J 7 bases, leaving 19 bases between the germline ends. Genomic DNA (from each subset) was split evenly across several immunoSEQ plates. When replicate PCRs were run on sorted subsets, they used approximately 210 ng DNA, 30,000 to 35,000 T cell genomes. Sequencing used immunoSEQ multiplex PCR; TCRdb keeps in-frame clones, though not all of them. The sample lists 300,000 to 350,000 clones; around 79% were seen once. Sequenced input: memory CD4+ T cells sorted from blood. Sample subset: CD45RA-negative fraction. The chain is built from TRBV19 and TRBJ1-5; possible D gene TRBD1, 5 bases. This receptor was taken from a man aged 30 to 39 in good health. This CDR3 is CASSILSQGGGQPQHF. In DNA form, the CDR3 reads TGTGCCAGTAGTATTTTAAGCCAGGGAGGAGGACAGCCCCAGCATTTT.